This T cell receptor beta chain is from a study of identical twins' blood T cells. Study findings and constraints: V gene usage reportedly matched far better within twin pairs than unrelated donors.

Each TCR cDNA library carried sample-specific barcodes on both ends. Original processing notes: Clonotypes per individual ranged from about 85,000 to nearly 550,000. TCRdb redid the calling of the 5' RACE reads with MiXCR, one entry per CDR3 protein. The V and J calls and clone size are TCRdb's, not the authors'. The profile shows hundreds of thousands of distinct CDR3 sequences, about 28% of them singletons. All three twin pairs grew up together with likely shared infections and vaccines. Trimming removed 3 bases from V and 10 bases from J; junction bases left unmatched: 8. The CDR3 runs 13 residues. Germline V gives CDR1 DFQATT, CDR2 SNEGSKA (reference sequence). This clonotype was seen more than once but under ten times. Its antigen is still unknown.

Sequences were obtained from PBMCs. The clonotype was recovered from a woman aged 18-55 years in good health. The V call is TRBV20-1, the J call TRBJ1-1; 10 nucleotides line up with TRBD1. CDR3 residues: CSARTGGLLGAFF. CDR3 nucleotides: TGCAGTGCTAGGACAGGGGGCCTGTTAGGAGCTTTCTTT.